What follows are 7 T cell receptor delta chains derived from one specimen sequenced in a study of γδ T cells in repeated Plasmodium falciparum infection. TCRdb reanalysed the multiplex PCR reads via CATT. The sample shows some 50,000 delta-chain clones, 1.5% to 2% of them seen only once. Gammadelta T cells were flow-sorted from PBMC into Vgamma9/Vdelta2+ and Vdelta2-negative populations for bulk analysis. Sequenced input: gamma-delta T cells from blood. The receptors derive from a pool of human donors (malaria-infected and uninfected, not separated).

This clone was recorded a few times. It is likely a read error: a sequence one base away is far more abundant. This CDR3 is also generated by other DNA sequences in the sample. The gene calls are TRDV1 and TRDJ1, with 9 bases fitting TRDD3. TCRdb gives no J gene; it was assigned here by matching the DNA to germline. Germline V CDR1 and CDR2: TSWWSYY, QGS. The CDR3 is 14 residues long. J was trimmed by 10 bases and V by 1 base; bases with no gene match: 7. CDR3 residues: CALGEHLGDSVLIF. The CDR3 region has the DNA TGTGCTCTTGGGGAACACCTGGGGGATTCGGTACTCATCTTT.

There are many counts of this clone. For the J gene the call is TRDJ1; the V gene lacks a call; no check of the table's D call, TRDD3, against the DNA was made. The CDR3 has 27 amino acids. This chain's CDR3 is CALGERVGRLYPAVTGGYVPHTDKLIF. CDR3 nucleotide sequence: TGTGCTCTTGGGGAACGGGTTGGTCGTCTCTACCCCGCCGTTACTGGGGGATATGTACCACACACCGATAAACTCATCTTT.

The sample holds many counts of this clone. The V and J genes are TRDV1 and TRDJ1; 11 bases match TRDD3. TCRdb offers no J gene call, so here the DNA was matched to germline to obtain one. Germline CDR1 is TSWWSYY and CDR2 is QGS. This CDR3 region has 22 residues. Trimming at V came to 0 bases and at J to 0 bases, leaving 18 bases not matched to a gene. This CDR3 reads CALGELTSYNWGIVPYTDKLIF. The CDR3 DNA reads TGTGCTCTTGGGGAACTAACATCCTACAACTGGGGGATAGTCCCGTACACCGATAAACTCATCTTT.

A few counts support this clone. TCRdb's protein for this DNA is that of a much larger clone and differs from the translation at residue 5, likely a read error; the protein shown is the DNA translation. The chain is built from TRDV2 and TRDJ1; 7 nucleotides agree with TRDD3. Because TCRdb records no J gene, it was assigned here through a match of the DNA to germline. CDR3 length: 15 amino acids. Germline assignment: CDR1 GEAIGNYY and CDR2 EKD. Trimming removed 3 bases from V and 3 bases from J; junction bases left unmatched: 9. CDR3 sequence: CACDAIGDKSDKLIF. Here the CDR3 DNA reads TGTGCCTGTGACGCCATAGGGGATAAATCCGATAAACTCATCTTT.

This clone was counted between two and nine times. TCRdb's entry gives the protein of a much larger clone, which mismatches this DNA's translation at residue 4, likely from a read error; the protein reported here is translated from the DNA. The chain carries TRDV1 and TRDJ1, with D possibly matching TRDD3 (5 bases). In the absence of a J gene in TCRdb, the DNA was matched to germline to assign it here. The CDR3 runs to 19 residues. Looked up from germline, CDR1 is TSWWSYY and CDR2 is QGS. The CDR3 DNA reads as TGTGCTCTTGAGGAACTGGTGACACGTACCCCGACGTACACCGATAAACTCATCTTT. Protein product: CALEELVTRTPTYTDKLIF.

This clone was counted only a few times. TCRdb attributes to this sequence the protein of a much larger clone, which differs from the DNA translation at residue 20; a read error is likely, and the protein displayed is translated from the DNA. V and J are TRDV1 and TRDJ1, with D perhaps TRDD3 (8 bases). As TCRdb names no J gene, one was assigned here on the basis of a DNA match to germline. CDR1 and CDR2 (germline): TSWWSYY, QGS. The length of the CDR3 is 24 residues. CDR3 bases: TGTGCTCTTGGGGATCGCAAGGCCTTCCTTTCCTCGTACTGGGGGTCCCGAGGAACCGAAAAACTCATCTTT. Translation: CALGDRKAFLSSYWGSRGTEKLIF.

Worth noting for this clone: A far larger clone lies a single base away; this is likely a read error. The chain links TRDV1 to TRDJ1; D assignment may be TRDD2 or TRDD3 (9 bases each). The J gene comes from matching the DNA to germline here; TCRdb lacks it. Looked up from germline, CDR1 is TSWWSYY and CDR2 is QGS. The CDR3 loop spans 21 amino acids. V was cut by 0 bases and J by 8 bases, with 34 bases left in between. Written as DNA, the CDR3 is TGTGCTCTTGGGGAACTCCCCCTCAATGGCCTTCCTACTACTGGGGGAAGAAAACTCATCTTT. It encodes CALGELPLNGLPTTGGRKLIF.